This passage covers 19 T cell receptor beta chains from one sample sequenced in a study of Ad26.COV2.S vaccination and SARS-CoV-2 variants. Clones were read by immunoSEQ multiplex PCR, and TCRdb kept only the in-frame ones, dropping some. The sample consists of about 350,000 clones, approximately 81% of them appearing once. Treatment specified: some 20 received Ad26.COV2.S at low or high dose, single or two shots; roughly 5 received placebo; per-sample allocation not given. Following the first vaccine or placebo injection, samples were taken on day 63. The sample here was peripheral blood, taken in a trial of Ad26.COV2.S vaccine versus placebo. These receptors were collected from a person aged 18 to 59 who received the Ad26.COV2.S COVID-19 vaccine or a placebo.

The CDR3 region has the DNA TGTGCCAGCACCCTAATAAGGGACTCTAATGAAAAACTGTTTTTT. This codes for CASTLIRDSNEKLFF. The rearrangement uses TRBV7-8 and TRBJ1-4, with D perhaps TRBD1 (5 bases). Germline loops: CDR1 SGHVS, CDR2 FQNEAQ. This CDR3 is 15 amino acids long. V gave up 7 bases and J gave up 3 bases, with 15 bases separating them.

V is TRBV7-2 and J is TRBJ2-1; a possible D gene is TRBD1 (6 bases). This CDR3 spans 14 amino acids. In germline, CDR1 is SGHTA, CDR2 FQGNSA. V lost 2 bases to trimming and J lost 6 bases, with 11 bases between them. This CDR3 reads CASSLTRDTNEQFF. The CDR3 DNA is TGTGCCAGCAGCTTAACCCGGGACACCAATGAGCAGTTCTTC.

V and J are TRBV5-6 and TRBJ1-2; TRBD1 aligns across 9 bases. Trimming removed 5 bases from V and 4 bases from J; junction bases left unmatched: 6. Germline CDR1 and CDR2: SGHDT and YYEEEE. There are 14 residues in the CDR3. As DNA, the CDR3 is TGTGCCAGCAGTGCTGACAGGGGGTCCTATGGCTACACCTTC. Translating gives CASSADRGSYGYTF.

V is TRBV19 and J is TRBJ2-7, with 9 positions matching TRBD1. CDR3 length: 14 residues. V was pared by 6 bases and J by 5 bases, with 8 bases of the junction left unmatched. Germline CDR1 and CDR2: LNHDA and SQIVND (reference sequence). CDR3 sequence: CASSKDRGIHEQYF. The DNA of the CDR3 is TGTGCCAGTAGCAAGGACAGGGGAATCCACGAGCAGTACTTC.

This clone was counted between two and nine times. The chain joins TRBV3-1 (or the pseudogene TRBV3-2) to TRBJ1-5, with D unclear. Trimming removed 0 bases from V and 7 bases from J, with 13 bases in between. CDR1 and CDR2 (germline): LGHDT, YNNKEL (reference sequence). The CDR3 is 15 amino acids. The CDR3 DNA reads as TGTGCCAGCAGCCAAGAGGCAGGAGGGTCACAGCCCCAGCATTTT. Its protein product is CASSQEAGGSQPQHF.

J is TRBJ1-2 and V is TRBV15, with D maybe TRBD1 (6 bases). Germline CDR1 and CDR2: LNHNV and YYDKDF (reference sequence). This CDR3 has 13 residues. V lost 3 bases and J lost 8, with 13 bases in between. CDR3 in DNA: TGTGCCACCAGCAGGAGTCAGGGGAGAGGCTACACCTTC. Its translation is CATSRSQGRGYTF.

V and J are TRBV28 and TRBJ1-5, with D unresolved. CDR3 size: 15 residues. The germline V and J ends were trimmed by 1 base and 2 bases, with 9 bases remaining between them. In germline, CDR1 is MDHEN, CDR2 SYDVKM. The CDR3 nucleotides read TGTGCCAGCAGTTTATATGAAAGCGGCAATCAGCCCCAGCATTTT. Its protein is CASSLYESGNQPQHF. Combining the CDR3 with reference TRBV28 and TRBJ1-5 gives the whole variable domain DVKVTQSSRYLVKRTGEKVFLECVQDMDHENMFWYRQDPGLGLRLIYFSYDVKMKEKGDIPEGYSVSREKKERFSLILESASTNQTSMYLCASSLYESGNQPQHFGDGTRLSIL.

The chain couples TRBV5-1 to TRBJ2-3; 7 nucleotides line up with TRBD2. V dropped 1 base and J dropped 2; count of bases not matched to a gene: 4. Looked up from germline, CDR1 is SGHRS and CDR2 is YFSETQ. The CDR3 covers 15 residues. The chain's CDR3 is CASSLLAADTDTQYF. The CDR3 DNA reads TGCGCCAGCAGCTTGCTAGCGGCCGACACAGATACGCAGTATTTT.

The V gene is TRBV11-2, the J gene TRBJ2-1; the match to TRBD2 covers 13 bases. Germline V gene lookup returns CDR1 SGHAT and CDR2 FQNNGV. The CDR3 covers 19 residues. V lost 4 bases, J lost 1 base, and 10 bases stayed unmatched. CDR3 nucleotides: TGTGCCAGCAGCTCCCCAACTAGCGGGAGGGCCAGGTCCTACAATGAGCAGTTCTTC. Translating gives CASSSPTSGRARSYNEQFF.

In its sample, this clone was seen a few times. This sequence joins TRBV29-1 and TRBJ1-2; D not resolved. The CDR3 covers 13 residues. V dropped 0 bases and J dropped 4 bases, with 9 bases sitting between them. CDR1 and CDR2 (germline): SQVTM, ANQGSEA. The CDR3 DNA is TGCAGCGTTGAAGATCCGGGGATCTATGGCTACACCTTC. Amino acid sequence: CSVEDPGIYGYTF.

The chain has TRBV28 and TRBJ1-5, with 9 bases identical to TRBD1. Trimming at V came to 4 bases and at J to 5 bases, leaving 6 bases not matched to a gene. Looked up from germline, CDR1 is MDHEN and CDR2 is SYDVKM. This CDR3 spans 15 amino acids. The CDR3 reads CASSWLTGGDQPQHF. CDR3 nucleotides: TGTGCCAGCAGTTGGCTGACAGGGGGGGATCAGCCCCAGCATTTT.

The chain couples TRBV18 to TRBJ1-4, with 7 bases matching TRBD1. CDR1 KGHSH and CDR2 LQKENI come from the germline V gene. V shed 3 bases, J shed 4 bases, and the junction held 8 bases outside the gene matches. This CDR3 has 16 amino acids. The CDR3 reads CASSPRGTVLNEKLFF. CDR3 bases: TGTGCCAGCTCACCCCGCGGGACAGTCCTTAATGAAAAACTGTTTTTT.

This clone was seen a single time. The V gene is TRBV30, the J gene TRBJ2-7, with 9 bases that match TRBD1. The CDR3 extends over 14 amino acids. Germline values: CDR1 GTSNPN, CDR2 SVGIG (reference sequence). V dropped 0 bases and J dropped 5; count of bases not matched to a gene: 5. Written as DNA, the CDR3 is TGTGCCTGGAGTGTCGGACAGGGGCCCCACGAGCAGTACTTC. The encoded protein is CAWSVGQGPHEQYF.

The chain uses TRBV7-9 and TRBJ2-3; D perhaps matches TRBD1 (5 bases). The CDR3 sequence is 14 residues long. Germline CDR1 reads SEHNR; CDR2 reads FQNEAQ (reference sequence). V gave up 4 bases and J gave up 0 bases, with 8 bases separating them. Written as DNA, the CDR3 is TGTGCCAGCAGCTCGGACAAGAGCACAGATACGCAGTATTTT. Translated, it gives CASSSDKSTDTQYF.

This chain uses TRBV5-6 with TRBJ2-2, with D unclear. The germline V and J ends were trimmed by 4 bases and 8 bases, with 9 bases remaining between them. This CDR3 has 12 amino acids. Germline V lookup: CDR1 SGHDT, CDR2 YYEEEE. The CDR3, as DNA: TGTGCCAGCAGCCCCGGTAAAGGGGAGCTGTTTTTT. Its protein product is CASSPGKGELFF. Full variable domain (outside the CDR3, taken from reference TRBV5-6 and TRBJ2-2): DAGVTQSPTHLIKTRGQQVTLRCSPKSGHDTVSWYQQALGQGPQFIFQYYEEEERQRGNFPDRFSGHQFPNYSSELNVNALLLGDSALYLCASSPGKGELFFGEGSRLTVL.

Worth noting for this clone: The junction and the germline gene differ at one end; a read error may be behind it. The chain is built from TRBV19 and TRBJ1-2, with TRBD1 matching 8 bases. Per germline, CDR1 LNHDA and CDR2 SQIVND (reference sequence). This CDR3 is 14 amino acids long. The CDR3 DNA follows: TGTACCAGTAGTATATACAGGGGGAACTATGGCTACACCTTC. Protein product: CTSSIYRGNYGYTF.

V usage is TRBV10-3 and J usage is TRBJ2-2, with D perhaps given as TRBD1 or TRBD2 (5 bases each). The CDR3 contains 15 residues. Deletions cut 7 bases from V and 2 bases from J, with 14 bases between. Germline assignment: CDR1 ENHRY and CDR2 SYGVKD. CDR3: CAITEVGANTGELFF. CDR3 nucleotides: TGTGCCATCACGGAGGTCGGGGCAAACACCGGGGAGCTGTTTTTT.

This clone came up a few times. The rearrangement joins TRBV19 to TRBJ1-3; 7 bases map to TRBD1. With V trimmed by 8 bases and J by 0 bases, 4 bases remained unmatched. The CDR3 runs 14 residues. CDR1 and CDR2 from the germline V gene are LNHDA and SQIVND (reference sequence). CDR3 sequence reads: CASSDRPSGNTIYF. DNA of the CDR3: TGTGCCAGTTCGGACAGGCCCTCTGGAAACACCATATATTTT.

This chain joins TRBV5-1 and TRBJ1-1; possible D gene TRBD1, 6 bases. The CDR3 length is 14 residues. Germline CDR1 SGHRS, CDR2 YFSETQ. Trimming took 6 bases from V and 1 from J, leaving 13 bases between them. CDR3 DNA sequence: TGCGCCAGCACCTTACAGGGTGAGAACACTGAAGCTTTCTTT. It translates to CASTLQGENTEAFF.